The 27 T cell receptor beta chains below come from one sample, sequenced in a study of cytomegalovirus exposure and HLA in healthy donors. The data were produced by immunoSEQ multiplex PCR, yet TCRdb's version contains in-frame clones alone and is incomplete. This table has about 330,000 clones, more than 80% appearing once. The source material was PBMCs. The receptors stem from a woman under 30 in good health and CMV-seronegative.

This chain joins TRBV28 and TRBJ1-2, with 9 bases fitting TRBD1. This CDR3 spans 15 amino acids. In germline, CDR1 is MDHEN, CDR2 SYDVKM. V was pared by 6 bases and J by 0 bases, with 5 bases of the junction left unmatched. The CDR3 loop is CASRGTGTANYGYTF. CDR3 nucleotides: TGTGCCAGCAGGGGGACAGGGACCGCTAACTATGGCTACACCTTC.

The CDR3 DNA follows: TGTGCCTGGAGTGTACGCCTCACCCCGGGGGGCGCCTGGCATGGGAACACTGAAGCTTTCTTT. Translating gives CAWSVRLTPGGAWHGNTEAFF. The chain links TRBV30 to TRBJ1-1; tentative D call: TRBD1 (6 bases). Germline CDR1 reads GTSNPN; CDR2 reads SVGIG (reference sequence). Between the trimmed V and J ends, which lost 0 bases and 1 base, there was a span of 30 bases. CDR3 length: 21 amino acids.

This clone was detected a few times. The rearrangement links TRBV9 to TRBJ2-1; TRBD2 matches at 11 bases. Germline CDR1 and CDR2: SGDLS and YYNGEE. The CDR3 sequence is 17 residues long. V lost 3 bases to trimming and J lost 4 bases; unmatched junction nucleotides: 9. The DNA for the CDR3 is TGTGCCAGCAGCGCGATGCCCGGGACTAGCGGATACAATGAGCAGTTCTTC. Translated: CASSAMPGTSGYNEQFF. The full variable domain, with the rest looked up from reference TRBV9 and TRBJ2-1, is DSGVTQTPKHLITATGQRVTLRCSPRSGDLSVYWYQQSLDQGLQFLIQYYNGEERAKGNILERFSAQQFPDLHSELNLSSLELGDSALYFCASSAMPGTSGYNEQFFGPGTRLTVL.

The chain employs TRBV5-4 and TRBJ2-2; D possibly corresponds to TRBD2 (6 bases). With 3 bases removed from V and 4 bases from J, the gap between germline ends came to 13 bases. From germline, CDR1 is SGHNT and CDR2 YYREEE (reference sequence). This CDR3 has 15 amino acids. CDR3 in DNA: TGTGCCAGCAGCTCAGACCGGGGGAGCACCGGGGAGCTGTTTTTT. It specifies CASSSDRGSTGELFF.

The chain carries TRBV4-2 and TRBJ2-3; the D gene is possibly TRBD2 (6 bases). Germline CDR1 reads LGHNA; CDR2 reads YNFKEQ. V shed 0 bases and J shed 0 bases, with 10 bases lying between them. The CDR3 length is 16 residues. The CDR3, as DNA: TGTGCCAGCAGCCAAGACGGGAGCGGGAGCACAGATACGCAGTATTTT. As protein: CASSQDGSGSTDTQYF.

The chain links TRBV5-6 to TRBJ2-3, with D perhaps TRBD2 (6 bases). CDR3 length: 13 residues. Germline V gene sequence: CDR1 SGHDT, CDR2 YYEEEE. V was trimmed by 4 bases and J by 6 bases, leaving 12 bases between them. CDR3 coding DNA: TGTGCCAGCAGCCCGCAACGGGGGGATACGCAGTATTTT. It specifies CASSPQRGDTQYF.

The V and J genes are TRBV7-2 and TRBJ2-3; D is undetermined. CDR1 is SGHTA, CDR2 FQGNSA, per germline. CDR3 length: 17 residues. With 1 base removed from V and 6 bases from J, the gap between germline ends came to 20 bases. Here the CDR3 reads CASSLEMNAAPGDTQYF. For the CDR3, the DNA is TGTGCCAGCAGCTTAGAAATGAATGCGGCCCCCGGGGATACGCAGTATTTT.

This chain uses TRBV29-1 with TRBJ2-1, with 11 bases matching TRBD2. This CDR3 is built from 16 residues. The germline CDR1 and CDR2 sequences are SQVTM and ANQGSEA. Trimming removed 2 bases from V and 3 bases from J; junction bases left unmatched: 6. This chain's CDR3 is CSVERGLAEDYNEQFF. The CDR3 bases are TGCAGCGTTGAAAGGGGACTAGCGGAGGACTACAATGAGCAGTTCTTC.

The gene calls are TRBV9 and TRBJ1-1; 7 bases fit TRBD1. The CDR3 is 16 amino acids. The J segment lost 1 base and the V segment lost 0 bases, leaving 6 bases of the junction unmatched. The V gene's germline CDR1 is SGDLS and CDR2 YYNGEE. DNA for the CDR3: TGTGCCAGCAGCGTAGGCCTCGGGACAGCGAACACTGAAGCTTTCTTT. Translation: CASSVGLGTANTEAFF.

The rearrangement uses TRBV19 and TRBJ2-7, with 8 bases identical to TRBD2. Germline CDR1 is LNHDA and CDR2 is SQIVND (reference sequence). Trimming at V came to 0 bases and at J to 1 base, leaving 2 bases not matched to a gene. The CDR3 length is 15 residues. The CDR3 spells CASSIDGGGSYEQYF. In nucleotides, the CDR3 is TGTGCCAGTAGTATAGATGGCGGGGGGTCCTACGAGCAGTACTTC.

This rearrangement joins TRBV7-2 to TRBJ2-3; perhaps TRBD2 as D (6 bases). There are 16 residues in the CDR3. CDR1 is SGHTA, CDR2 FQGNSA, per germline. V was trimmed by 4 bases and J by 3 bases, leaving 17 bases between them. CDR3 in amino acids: CASSSGELLFTDTQYF. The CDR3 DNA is TGTGCCAGCAGCTCGGGAGAGCTACTGTTTACAGATACGCAGTATTTT. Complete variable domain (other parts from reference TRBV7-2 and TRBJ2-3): GAGVSQSPSNKVTEKGKDVELRCDPISGHTALYWYRQSLGQGLEFLIYFQGNSAPDKSGLPSDRFSAERTGGSVSTLTIQRTQQEDSAVYLCASSSGELLFTDTQYFGPGTRLTVL.

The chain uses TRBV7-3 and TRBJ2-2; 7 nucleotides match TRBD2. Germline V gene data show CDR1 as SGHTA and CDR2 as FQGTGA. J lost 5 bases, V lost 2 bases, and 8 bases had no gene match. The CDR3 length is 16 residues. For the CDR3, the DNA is TGTGCCAGCAGCTTAGGAGAGCGGGGACGGACCGGGGAGCTGTTTTTT. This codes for CASSLGERGRTGELFF.

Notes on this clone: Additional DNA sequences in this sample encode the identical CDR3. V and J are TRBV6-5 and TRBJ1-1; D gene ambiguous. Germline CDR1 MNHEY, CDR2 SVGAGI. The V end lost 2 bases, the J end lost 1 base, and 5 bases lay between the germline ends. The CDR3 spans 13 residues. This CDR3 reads CASSYLENTEAFF. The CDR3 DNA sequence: TGTGCCAGCAGTTACCTAGAGAACACTGAAGCTTTCTTT.

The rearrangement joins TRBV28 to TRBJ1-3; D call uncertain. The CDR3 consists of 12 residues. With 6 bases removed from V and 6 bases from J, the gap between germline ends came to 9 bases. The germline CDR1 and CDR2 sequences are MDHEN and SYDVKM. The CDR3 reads CASSRTENTIYF. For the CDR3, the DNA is TGTGCCAGCAGCCGTACTGAAAACACCATATATTTT.

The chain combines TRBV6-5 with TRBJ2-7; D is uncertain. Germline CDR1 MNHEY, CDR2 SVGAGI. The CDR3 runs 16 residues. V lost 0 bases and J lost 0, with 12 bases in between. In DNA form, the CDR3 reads TGTGCCAGCAGTTACTCTGGGCTTTCGAGCTCCTACGAGCAGTACTTC. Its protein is CASSYSGLSSSYEQYF.

CDR3 nucleotides: TGTGCCAGCAGCGGACAGGGGGGCACAGATACGCAGTATTTT. Translated: CASSGQGGTDTQYF. The J gene is TRBJ2-3, the V gene TRBV7-9, with TRBD1 matching over 10 bases. Germline V gene data show CDR1 as SEHNR and CDR2 as FQNEAQ (reference sequence). The V and J ends lost 5 bases and 1 base, in that order; junction bases with no gene match: 0. This CDR3 is 14 amino acids long.

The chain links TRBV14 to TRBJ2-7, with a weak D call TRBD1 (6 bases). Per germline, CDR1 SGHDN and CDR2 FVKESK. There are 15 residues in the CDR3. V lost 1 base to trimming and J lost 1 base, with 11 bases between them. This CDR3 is CASSQAGHLSYEQYF. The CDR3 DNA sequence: TGTGCCAGCAGCCAAGCGGGACATTTATCCTACGAGCAGTACTTC.

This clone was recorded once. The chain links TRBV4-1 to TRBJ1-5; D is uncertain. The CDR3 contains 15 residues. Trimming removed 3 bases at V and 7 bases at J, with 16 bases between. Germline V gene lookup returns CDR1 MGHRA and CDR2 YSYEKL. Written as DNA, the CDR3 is TGCGCCAGCAGCCAGGACTCCACCGATGTCCAGCCCCAGCATTTT. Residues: CASSQDSTDVQPQHF.

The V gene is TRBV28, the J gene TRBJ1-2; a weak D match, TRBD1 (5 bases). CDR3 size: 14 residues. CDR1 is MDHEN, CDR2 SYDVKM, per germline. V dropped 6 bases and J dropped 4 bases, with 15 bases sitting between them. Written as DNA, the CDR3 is TGTGCCAGCAGGGTTCCCCTCGACAGCTATGGCTACACCTTC. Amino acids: CASRVPLDSYGYTF.

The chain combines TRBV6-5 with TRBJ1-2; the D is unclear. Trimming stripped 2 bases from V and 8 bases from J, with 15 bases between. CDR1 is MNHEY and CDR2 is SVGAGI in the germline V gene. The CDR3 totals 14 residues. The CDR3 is CASSYASPTSGYTF. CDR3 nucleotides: TGTGCCAGCAGTTACGCCAGTCCAACCTCGGGCTACACCTTC.

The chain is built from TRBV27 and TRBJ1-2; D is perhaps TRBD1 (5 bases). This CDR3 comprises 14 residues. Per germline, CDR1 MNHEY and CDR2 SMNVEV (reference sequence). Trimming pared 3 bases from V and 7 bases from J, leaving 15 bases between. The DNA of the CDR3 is TGTGCCAGCAGTTTTGGGGTAGGGGCGCCTGGCTACACCTTC. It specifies CASSFGVGAPGYTF.

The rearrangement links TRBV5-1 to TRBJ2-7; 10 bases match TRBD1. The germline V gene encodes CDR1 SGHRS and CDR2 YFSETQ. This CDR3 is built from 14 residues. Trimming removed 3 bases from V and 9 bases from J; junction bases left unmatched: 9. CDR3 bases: TGCGCCAGCAGCTCAAGCCAGACAGGGGGCCCGCAGTACTTC. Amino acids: CASSSSQTGGPQYF.

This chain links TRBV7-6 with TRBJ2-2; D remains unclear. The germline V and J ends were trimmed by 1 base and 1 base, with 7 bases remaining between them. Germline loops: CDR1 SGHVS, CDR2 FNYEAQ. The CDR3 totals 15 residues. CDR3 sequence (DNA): TGTGCCAGCAGCTTAGTAGCCGGGAACACCGGGGAGCTGTTTTTT. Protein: CASSLVAGNTGELFF.

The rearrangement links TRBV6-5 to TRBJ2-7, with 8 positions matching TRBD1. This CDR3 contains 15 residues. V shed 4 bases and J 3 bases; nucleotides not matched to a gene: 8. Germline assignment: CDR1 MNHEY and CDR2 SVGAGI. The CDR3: CASSSSGTGDYEQYF. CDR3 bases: TGTGCCAGCAGTTCGTCCGGGACAGGAGACTACGAGCAGTACTTC.

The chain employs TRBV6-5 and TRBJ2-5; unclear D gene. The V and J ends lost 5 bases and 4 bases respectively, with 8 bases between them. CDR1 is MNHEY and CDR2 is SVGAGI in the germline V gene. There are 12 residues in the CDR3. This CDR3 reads CASSGPTETQYF. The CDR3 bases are TGTGCCAGCAGTGGGCCTACAGAGACCCAGTACTTC.

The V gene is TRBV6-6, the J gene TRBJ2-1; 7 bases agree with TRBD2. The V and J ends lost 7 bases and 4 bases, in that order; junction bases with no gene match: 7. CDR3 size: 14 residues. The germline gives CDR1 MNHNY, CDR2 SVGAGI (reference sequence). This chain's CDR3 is CASTAAGLYNEQFF. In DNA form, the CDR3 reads TGTGCCAGCACGGCAGCGGGGTTATACAATGAGCAGTTCTTC.

CDR3 sequence: CASSPGAELYEQYF. In DNA form, the CDR3 reads TGTGCCAGCTCACCGGGAGCAGAGCTCTACGAGCAGTACTTC. The chain carries TRBV18 and TRBJ2-7, with D possibly being TRBD2 (5 bases). The CDR3 spans 14 residues. V lost 3 bases and J 3 bases, leaving 12 bases between the germline ends. Germline V gives CDR1 KGHSH, CDR2 LQKENI.